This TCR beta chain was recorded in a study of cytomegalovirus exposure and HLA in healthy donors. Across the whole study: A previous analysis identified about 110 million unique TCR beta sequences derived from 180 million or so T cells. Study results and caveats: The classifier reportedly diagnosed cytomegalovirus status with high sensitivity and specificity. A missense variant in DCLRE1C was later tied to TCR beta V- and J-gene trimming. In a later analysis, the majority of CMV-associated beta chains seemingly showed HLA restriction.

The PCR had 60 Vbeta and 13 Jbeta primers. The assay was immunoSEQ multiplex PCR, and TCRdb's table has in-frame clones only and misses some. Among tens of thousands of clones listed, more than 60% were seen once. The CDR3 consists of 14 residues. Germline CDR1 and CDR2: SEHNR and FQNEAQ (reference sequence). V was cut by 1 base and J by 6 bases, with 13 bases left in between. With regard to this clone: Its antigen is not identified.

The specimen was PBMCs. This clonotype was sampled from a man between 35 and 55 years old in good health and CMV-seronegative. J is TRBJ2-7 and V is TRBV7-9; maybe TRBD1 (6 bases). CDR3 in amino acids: CASSLDLGTLEQYF. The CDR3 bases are TGTGCCAGCAGCTTAGATTTAGGGACACTCGAGCAGTACTTC. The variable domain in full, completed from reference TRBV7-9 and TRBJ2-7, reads DTGVSQNPRHKITKRGQNVTFRCDPISEHNRLYWYRQTLGQGPEFLTYFQNEAQLEKSRLLSDRFSAERPKGSFSTLEIQRTEQGDSAMYLCASSLDLGTLEQYFGPGTRLTVT.